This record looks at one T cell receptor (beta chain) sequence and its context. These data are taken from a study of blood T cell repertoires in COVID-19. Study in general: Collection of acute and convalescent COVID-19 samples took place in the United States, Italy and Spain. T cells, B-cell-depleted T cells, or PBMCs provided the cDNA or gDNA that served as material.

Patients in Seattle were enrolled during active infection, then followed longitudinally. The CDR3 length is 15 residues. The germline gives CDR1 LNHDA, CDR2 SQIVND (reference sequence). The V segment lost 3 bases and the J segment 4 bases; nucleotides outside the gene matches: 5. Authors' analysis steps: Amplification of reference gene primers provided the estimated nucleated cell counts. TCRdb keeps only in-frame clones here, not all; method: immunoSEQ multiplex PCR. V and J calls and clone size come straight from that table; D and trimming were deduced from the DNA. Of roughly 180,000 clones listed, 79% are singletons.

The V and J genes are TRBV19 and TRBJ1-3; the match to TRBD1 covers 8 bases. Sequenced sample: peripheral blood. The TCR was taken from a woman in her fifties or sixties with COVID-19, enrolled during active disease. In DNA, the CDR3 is TGTGCCAGTAGTATTGCCGACAGGGGCGGAAACACCATATATTTT. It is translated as CASSIADRGGNTIYF.